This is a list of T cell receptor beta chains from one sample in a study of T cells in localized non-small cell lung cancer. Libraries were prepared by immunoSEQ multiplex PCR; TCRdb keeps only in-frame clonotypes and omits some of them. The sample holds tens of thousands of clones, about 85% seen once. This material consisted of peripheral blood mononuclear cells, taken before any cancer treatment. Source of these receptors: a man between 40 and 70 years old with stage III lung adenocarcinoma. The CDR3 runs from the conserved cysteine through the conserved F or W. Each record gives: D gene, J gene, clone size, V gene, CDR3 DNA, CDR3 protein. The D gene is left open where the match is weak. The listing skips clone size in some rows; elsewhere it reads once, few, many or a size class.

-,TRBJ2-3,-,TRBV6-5,TGTGCCAGCAGAAAGGACAGCAGCACAGATACGCAGTATTTT,CASRKDSSTDTQYF
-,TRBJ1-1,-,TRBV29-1,TGCAGCGTTGTGGTGAGAGGCAACACTGAAGCTTTCTTT,CSVVVRGNTEAFF
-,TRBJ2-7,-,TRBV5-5,TGTGCCAGCAGCTTGACAGGGAGCCACGAGCAGTACTTC,CASSLTGSHEQYF
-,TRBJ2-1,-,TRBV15,TGTGCCACCAGCAGGGGGGCGAACAATGAGCAGTTCTTC,CATSRGANNEQFF
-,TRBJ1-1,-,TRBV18,TGTGCCAGCTCACCACCGGCAGGGGATATCGGTGAAGCTTTCTTT,CASSPPAGDIGEAFF
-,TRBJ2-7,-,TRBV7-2,TGTGCCAGCAGCTTAGAACCCTTAAAAGAGCAGTACTTC,CASSLEPLKEQYF
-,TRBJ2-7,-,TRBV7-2,TGTGCCAGCAGCTTAAGTGTCTCCTACGAGCAGTACTTC,CASSLSVSYEQYF
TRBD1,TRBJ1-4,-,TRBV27,TGTGCCAGCAGTTTCGACAGGGCAGGCGAAAAACTGTTTTTT,CASSFDRAGEKLFF
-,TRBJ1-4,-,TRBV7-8,TGTGCCAGCAGCCCAAACCCCGGTAGGACATTAAAGGGTCCAACTAATGAAAAACTGTTTTTT,CASSPNPGRTLKGPTNEKLFF
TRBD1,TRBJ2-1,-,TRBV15,TGTGCCACCAGCAGCCGTCCCGGGACAGGGGGAAATGAGCAGTTCTTC,CATSSRPGTGGNEQFF
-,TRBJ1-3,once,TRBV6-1,TGTGCCAGCAGACAGGGATCAGGAAACACCATATATTTT,CASRQGSGNTIYF
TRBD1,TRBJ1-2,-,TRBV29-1,TGCAGCGTTTCCGGGACAGGGGGCTGGGGCTACACCTTC,CSVSGTGGWGYTF
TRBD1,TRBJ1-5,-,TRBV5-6,TGTGCCAGCCAGATCGGGACAGGCATCAATCAGCCCCAGCATTTT,CASQIGTGINQPQHF
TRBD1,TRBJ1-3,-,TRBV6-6,TGTGCCAGCAAAGGGACAGGGTCTGGAAACACCATATATTTT,CASKGTGSGNTIYF
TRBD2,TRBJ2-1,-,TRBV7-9,TGTGCCAGCAGCTCCGCGGGAGAAAGCACCTACAATGAGCAGTTCTTC,CASSSAGESTYNEQFF
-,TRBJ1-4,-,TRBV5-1,TGCGCCAGCAGCTTGAGCCGCAGGGGAGGAGGTGAAAAACTGTTTTTT,CASSLSRRGGGEKLFF
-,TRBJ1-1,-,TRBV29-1,TGCAGCGTGAGGCCACCGGGGGCTGGCACTGAAGCTTTCTTT,CSVRPPGAGTEAFF
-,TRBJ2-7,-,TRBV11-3,TGTGCCAGCAGCTTCCGCGGGGGCCCGTCCTACGAGCAGTACTTC,CASSFRGGPSYEQYF
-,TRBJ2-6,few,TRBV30,TGTGCCTGGAGTGGGGACTCTGGGGCCAACGTCCTGACTTTC,CAWSGDSGANVLTF
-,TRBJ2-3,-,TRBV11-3,TGTGCCAGCAGCTCAGGGAAAGCCACGTGGGATACGCAGTATTTT,CASSSGKATWDTQYF
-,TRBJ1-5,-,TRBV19,TGTGCCAGTTCGTCAGGGAATCAGCCCCAGCATTTT,CASSSGNQPQHF
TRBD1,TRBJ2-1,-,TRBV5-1,TGCGCCAGCGAATCGGGGACAGGGAGGGATGAGCAGTTCTTC,CASESGTGRDEQFF
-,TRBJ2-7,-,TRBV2,TGTGCCAGCAGTCTATACTACGAGCAGTACTTC,CASSLYYEQYF
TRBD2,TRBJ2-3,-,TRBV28,TGTGCCAGCAGTTTTTGGTTAGCGGGGGGGAGGAATACGCAGTATTTT,CASSFWLAGGRNTQYF
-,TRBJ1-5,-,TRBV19,TGTGCCAGTAGTACGAACCCAAAGGGGAATCACAATCAGCCCCAGCATTTT,CASSTNPKGNHNQPQHF
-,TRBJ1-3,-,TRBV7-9,TGTGCCAGCACCAAAGATTACACCATATATTTT,CASTKDYTIYF
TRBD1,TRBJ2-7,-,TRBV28,TGTGCCAGCAGTTCCGGGACAGGGCGTCGGTACGAGCAGTACTTC,CASSSGTGRRYEQYF
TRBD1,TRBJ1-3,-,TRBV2,TGTGCCAGCAAACAGGGGAACTCTGGAAACACCATATATTTT,CASKQGNSGNTIYF
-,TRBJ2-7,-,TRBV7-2,TGTGCCAGCAGCTTAGGTCAGGGGACGGTGGGGGAGCAGTACTTC,CASSLGQGTVGEQYF
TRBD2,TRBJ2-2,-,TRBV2,TGTGCCAGCAGTGCAAATAGCGGGGAAGTCACCGGGGAGCTGTTTTTT,CASSANSGEVTGELFF
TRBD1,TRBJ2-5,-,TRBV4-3,TGCGCCAGCAGCCACGCTGGACAGGGGGCGAAGACCCAGTACTTC,CASSHAGQGAKTQYF
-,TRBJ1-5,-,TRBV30,TGTGCCTGGAGCCGGGGGAGCGTTCAGCCCCAGCATTTT,CAWSRGSVQPQHF
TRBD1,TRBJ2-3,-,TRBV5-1,TGCGCCAGCAGCTTGGGGATAGGGGGCTACACAGATACGCAGTATTTT,CASSLGIGGYTDTQYF
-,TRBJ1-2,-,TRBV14,TGTGCCAGCAGCCAAGCCCCTGGCAGATTGTCTTCTGGCTACACCTTC,CASSQAPGRLSSGYTF
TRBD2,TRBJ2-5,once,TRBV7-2,TGTGCCAGCAGCTTAGAGGGGACTAGGAGTTCTGAGACCCAGTACTTC,CASSLEGTRSSETQYF
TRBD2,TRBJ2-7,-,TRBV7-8,TGTGCCAGCAGCAAGACTAGCGGTAGGGGCGAGCAGTACTTC,CASSKTSGRGEQYF
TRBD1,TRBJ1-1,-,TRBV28,TGTGCCAGCAGGCGGTACCCGACAGGGGCAACTGAAGCTTTCTTT,CASRRYPTGATEAFF
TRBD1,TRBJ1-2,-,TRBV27,TGTGCCAGCAGCCAAGGGGGACAGGGACGTCGTGGCTACACCTTC,CASSQGGQGRRGYTF
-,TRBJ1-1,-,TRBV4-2,TGTGCCAGCAGCCAAGTGGCGGAGAACACTGAAGCTTTCTTT,CASSQVAENTEAFF
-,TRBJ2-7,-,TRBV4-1,TGCGCCAGCAGCCAAGTCGGTGAGCAGTACTTC,CASSQVGEQYF
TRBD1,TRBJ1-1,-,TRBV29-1,TGCAGCGTCAGGGGGGGGAACACTGAAGCTTTCTTT,CSVRGGNTEAFF
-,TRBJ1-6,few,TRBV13,TGTGCCAGCACCCGCACCGGGAGAGCGAATTCACCCCTCCACTTT,CASTRTGRANSPLHF
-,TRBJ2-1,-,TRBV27,TGTGCCAGCAGTTCCAAGGGCGGCTACAATGAGCAGTTCTTC,CASSSKGGYNEQFF
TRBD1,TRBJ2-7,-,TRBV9,TGTGCCAGCAGCGTCGGGACAGCAGACTACGAGCAGTACTTC,CASSVGTADYEQYF
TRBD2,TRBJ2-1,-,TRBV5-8,TGTGCCAGCAGCTTGGGGGCGGGACTAGCGGTTGATGAGCAGTTCTTC,CASSLGAGLAVDEQFF
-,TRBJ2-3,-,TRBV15,TGTGCCACCAGCGGTGGGGGGGCTTTGTATACGCAGTATTTT,CATSGGGALYTQYF
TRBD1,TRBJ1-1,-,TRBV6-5,TGTGCCAGCAGTTGGGGGGGACAGGGACCCACTGAAGCTTTCTTT,CASSWGGQGPTEAFF
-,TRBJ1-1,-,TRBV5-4,TGTGCCAGCAGCGGAGGGGGGAACACTGAAGCTTTCTTT,CASSGGGNTEAFF
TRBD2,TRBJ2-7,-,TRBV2,TGTGCCAGCAGTGAGCTAGCGGGCGGTTCCTACGAGCAGTACTTC,CASSELAGGSYEQYF
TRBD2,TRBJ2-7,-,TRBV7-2,TGTGCCAGCAGCACTAGCGGGGGGGCCTACGAGCAGTACTTC,CASSTSGGAYEQYF
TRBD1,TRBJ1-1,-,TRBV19,TGTGCCAGTAGCAGGGGGCGCGGGGTGAACACTGAAGCTTTCTTT,CASSRGRGVNTEAFF
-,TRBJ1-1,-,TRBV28,TGTGCCACCTTGCCAGACCTGGACACTGAAGCTTTCTTT,CATLPDLDTEAFF
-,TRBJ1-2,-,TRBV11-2,TGTGCCAGCAGCCATCTACAGGGACACTATGGCTACACCTTC,CASSHLQGHYGYTF